This T cell receptor (beta chain) was recorded in a study of Graves' ophthalmopathy and Graves' hyperthyroidism. General observations from the study: A model of 13 signatures distinguished ophthalmopathy from stable hyperthyroidism at approximately 89% sensitivity and 65% to 84% specificity.

This clonotype was found many times. No antigen is known for it. Amplification of TCR beta CDR3 regions used RNA transcripts. First-round RT-PCR used HTBI primers; second-round multiplex PCR followed. TCRdb used MiXCR to reprocess the multiplex PCR reads, holding one entry per CDR3 protein. The sample consists of about 200,000 distinct CDR3 sequences, around 30% of them appearing once. The clonotype was recovered from a man in his forties or fifties with Graves' ophthalmopathy. The sequenced sample was peripheral blood.

The CDR3 DNA reads TGTGCCAGCAGCTTAGAAGGGACTAGCGGGATCTACGAGCAGTACTTC. Amino acid sequence: CASSLEGTSGIYEQYF. The chain uses TRBV7-2 and TRBJ2-7, with 13 bases matching TRBD2. The germline CDR1 and CDR2 sequences are SGHTA and FQGNSA. The CDR3 contains 16 residues. Losses at the gene ends were 1 base for V and 3 bases for J; bases not matched to a gene: 3.